The 28 T cell receptor beta chains below all came from one sample that was sequenced in a study of blood T cells in healthy people across ages. The authors ran a second PCR of roughly 6 to 11 cycles using a sample-barcoded 5' primer and a J-beta primer mix. TCRdb used MiXCR to reprocess the 5' RACE reads, holding one entry per CDR3 protein. This table has about 500,000 distinct CDR3 sequences, less than 25% appearing once. The data were also submitted as part of a second study, on T cells of mothers and their children.

Sequenced: blood. The origin of the receptors is a boy between 5 and 17 years old in good health.

In this sample, this clonotype turned up many times. The rearrangement links TRBV6-6 to TRBJ2-4; possible D gene TRBD2, 6 bases. V dropped 6 bases and J dropped 0 bases, with 9 bases sitting between them. The CDR3 runs 14 residues. Germline lookup yields CDR1 MNHNY and CDR2 SVGAGI (reference sequence). CDR3 residues: CASSQGLAKNIQYF. DNA for the CDR3: TGTGCCAGCAGCCAGGGACTAGCCAAAAACATTCAGTACTTC.

The J gene is TRBJ2-3, the V gene TRBV9; 11 nucleotides agree with TRBD2. This CDR3 has 17 residues. CDR1 is SGDLS and CDR2 is YYNGEE in the germline V gene. With 2 bases clipped from V and 0 bases from J, the junction kept 5 bases outside the gene matches. The CDR3 protein is CASSVARLAGSTDTQYF. The CDR3 coding sequence is TGTGCCAGCAGCGTGGCCCGACTAGCGGGGAGCACAGATACGCAGTATTTT.

This sequence joins TRBV27 and TRBJ2-1; D unresolved. V was clipped by 5 bases and J by 5 bases, with 13 bases between them. Germline loops: CDR1 MNHEY, CDR2 SMNVEV (reference sequence). This CDR3 spans 14 amino acids. DNA of the CDR3: TGTGCCAGCAGTCCATATCAGGCCCACAATGAGCAGTTCTTC. Translating gives CASSPYQAHNEQFF.

This clonotype was picked up a small number of times. The rearrangement uses TRBV29-1 and TRBJ2-3, with D unclear. Germline CDR1 reads SQVTM; CDR2 reads ANQGSEA. V lost 6 bases and J 6 bases, leaving 13 bases between the germline ends. This CDR3 has 12 amino acids. DNA for the CDR3: TGCAGCGTCGACACCCCATCTGATACGCAGTATTTT. Translation: CSVDTPSDTQYF.

This clonotype has only a few counts. The chain couples TRBV28 to TRBJ1-1; D is perhaps TRBD1 (5 bases). The CDR3 is 20 amino acids. Germline CDR1 is MDHEN and CDR2 is SYDVKM. Trimming took off 5 bases at V and 4 bases at J, with 32 bases between the two ends. This chain's CDR3 is CASSQRRPFNMGEEGTEAFF. CDR3 bases: TGTGCCAGCAGTCAACGAAGGCCCTTTAACATGGGGGAAGAGGGCACTGAAGCTTTCTTT.

This clonotype has only a few counts. V is TRBV7-6 and J is TRBJ2-1; D unresolved. Per germline, CDR1 SGHVS and CDR2 FNYEAQ. V lost 2 bases and J 8 bases, leaving 10 bases between the germline ends. The length of the CDR3 is 13 residues. The chain's CDR3 is CASSLRAGDEQFF. DNA of the CDR3: TGTGCCAGCAGCTTACGAGCTGGCGATGAGCAGTTCTTC.

This clonotype has only a few counts. V usage is TRBV6-2 or TRBV6-3 and J usage is TRBJ1-1; D gene unclear. This CDR3 has 17 amino acids. V lost 4 bases, J lost 0 bases, and 18 bases lay in between. Germline assignment: CDR1 MNHEY and CDR2 SVGEGT. CDR3 sequence: CASSLPTSGYMNTEAFF. CDR3 in DNA: TGTGCCAGCAGTTTGCCTACATCGGGATATATGAACACTGAAGCTTTCTTT.

Comments on this clonotype: The junction does not match germline at one end; this may be a read error. The chain recombines TRBV5-1 with TRBJ2-5; TRBD2 aligns across 9 bases. The CDR3 loop spans 14 amino acids. Per germline, CDR1 SGHRS and CDR2 YFSETQ. DNA for the CDR3: TGCGCCAGCAGCTTGGGACTAGCGGAAGAGATCCAGTACTTC. This sequence encodes CASSLGLAEEIQYF.

This clonotype was seen a few times. This chain links TRBV28 with TRBJ2-4; 7 nucleotides agree with TRBD1. V lost 8 bases, J lost 5 bases, and 6 bases stayed unmatched. This CDR3 spans 13 amino acids. Germline CDR1 is MDHEN and CDR2 is SYDVKM. CDR3 in amino acids: CASGRTGQNIQYF. The CDR3 DNA follows: TGTGCCAGCGGTCGGACAGGCCAAAACATTCAGTACTTC.

This chain links TRBV20-1 with TRBJ2-5; D not certain. The CDR3 totals 14 residues. CDR1 and CDR2 (germline): DFQATT, SNEGSKA (reference sequence). V dropped 3 bases and J dropped 2 bases, with 13 bases sitting between them. For the CDR3, the DNA is TGCAGTGCTAGGACCCCCGGTTGGCAAGAGACCCAGTACTTC. It codes for CSARTPGWQETQYF.

The chain is built from TRBV14 and TRBJ2-1; D is unresolved. The CDR3 contains 15 residues. Germline assignment: CDR1 SGHDN and CDR2 FVKESK. Trimming took 1 base from V and 2 from J, leaving 9 bases between them. Here the CDR3 reads CASSQGSVAYNEQFF. CDR3 in DNA: TGTGCCAGCAGCCAAGGGAGTGTGGCCTACAATGAGCAGTTCTTC.

The chain combines TRBV11-2 with TRBJ2-1; 11 bases fit TRBD2. The V gene's germline CDR1 is SGHAT and CDR2 FQNNGV. With 1 base clipped from V and 4 bases from J, the junction kept 6 bases outside the gene matches. The CDR3 totals 17 residues. In DNA form, the CDR3 reads TGTGCCAGCAGCTTAGCCCTCATAGCGGGAGGGTACAATGAGCAGTTCTTC. Translation gives CASSLALIAGGYNEQFF.

CDR3 residues: CASSKELDRSDEQYF. The CDR3 bases are TGTGCCAGCAGCAAAGAGCTGGACAGGTCTGATGAGCAGTACTTC. The chain combines TRBV21-1 with TRBJ2-1; the DNA was not compared with TRBD1, the D call given in the table. TRBJ2-7 matches the DNA end more closely, so the J call is doubtful. TRBV21-1 is a known pseudogene. This CDR3 is 15 amino acids long.

The genes are TRBV5-1 and TRBJ2-5; 9 bases are shared with TRBD1. The DNA end favors TRBJ2-1, so the J call may be wrong. Germline CDR1 SGHRS, CDR2 YFSETQ. CDR3 size: 13 residues. CDR3 bases: TGCGCCAGCAGCCATACAGGGGGCCCAGAGCAGTTCTTC. Amino acid sequence: CASSHTGGPEQFF.

This clonotype was detected a few times. V is TRBV5-1 and J is TRBJ1-6, with unresolved D. The CDR3 consists of 15 residues. Germline values: CDR1 SGHRS, CDR2 YFSETQ. V was shortened by 1 base and J by 8 bases, with 13 bases between the two germline ends. CDR3 loop: CASSLTATADSPLHF. In nucleotides, the CDR3 is TGCGCCAGCAGCTTGACGGCGACGGCCGATTCACCCCTCCACTTT.

The rearrangement uses TRBV6-2 or TRBV6-3 and TRBJ2-7, with 9 bases lining up with TRBD2. CDR1 and CDR2 from the germline V gene are MNHEY and SVGEGT. V gave up 5 bases and J gave up 2 bases; unmatched junction bases: 4. This CDR3 spans 14 amino acids. CDR3 nucleotides: TGTGCCAGCAGTCGACTAGCGGATACCTACGAGCAGTACTTC. Translating gives CASSRLADTYEQYF.

This clonotype was counted a few times. CDR3 amino acids: CASSSTGTDQETQYF. The CDR3 bases are TGTGCCAGCAGCTCGACCGGGACAGACCAAGAGACCCAGTACTTC. The genes are TRBV7-9 and TRBJ2-5; 7 positions match TRBD1. Looked up from germline, CDR1 is SEHNR and CDR2 is FQNEAQ (reference sequence). This CDR3 is built from 15 residues. V shed 4 bases and J 0 bases; nucleotides not matched to a gene: 5. Filled out from reference TRBV7-9 and TRBJ2-5, the complete variable domain reads DTGVSQNPRHKITKRGQNVTFRCDPISEHNRLYWYRQTLGQGPEFLTYFQNEAQLEKSRLLSDRFSAERPKGSFSTLEIQRTEQGDSAMYLCASSSTGTDQETQYFGPGTRLLVL.

The chain combines TRBV20-1 with TRBJ2-1, with D possibly matching TRBD1 (5 bases). V lost 4 bases and J 1 base, leaving 17 bases between the germline ends. CDR1 is DFQATT and CDR2 is SNEGSKA in the germline V gene (reference sequence). The CDR3 is 16 amino acids. The DNA of the CDR3 is TGCAGTGCTACACCTGGGGCGGCACGATCCTACAATGAGCAGTTCTTC. It codes for CSATPGAARSYNEQFF.

This rearrangement joins TRBV20-1 to TRBJ2-5; 9 bases line up with TRBD2. Germline CDR1 is DFQATT and CDR2 is SNEGSKA (reference sequence). The trim removed 6 bases at V and 1 base at J, leaving 12 bases unmatched. The CDR3 loop spans 16 amino acids. As DNA, the CDR3 is TGCAGTGCAATAGCGGGGGAGGACTTGCTCCAAGAGACCCAGTACTTC. Protein: CSAIAGEDLLQETQYF.

This clonotype was counted between two and nine times. The CDR3 spells CASIGQGSSYNSPLHF. CDR3 DNA sequence: TGTGCCAGTATAGGACAGGGAAGCTCCTATAATTCACCCCTCCACTTT. The rearrangement joins TRBV7-9 to TRBJ1-6, with 8 nucleotides matching TRBD1. This CDR3 has 16 residues. The germline CDR1 and CDR2 sequences are SEHNR and FQNEAQ (reference sequence). Trimming at V came to 9 bases and at J to 0 bases, leaving 7 bases not matched to a gene.

This clonotype was detected ten times or more. The rearrangement uses TRBV9 and TRBJ2-7; D may be TRBD1 (5 bases). Trimming removed 3 bases at V and 0 bases at J, with 10 bases between. This CDR3 is built from 14 residues. CDR1 is SGDLS, CDR2 YYNGEE, per germline. CDR3 in amino acids: CASSATGSSYEQYF. CDR3 coding DNA: TGTGCCAGCAGCGCCACAGGAAGCTCCTACGAGCAGTACTTC. Full variable domain (rest looked up from reference TRBV9 and TRBJ2-7): DSGVTQTPKHLITATGQRVTLRCSPRSGDLSVYWYQQSLDQGLQFLIQYYNGEERAKGNILERFSAQQFPDLHSELNLSSLELGDSALYFCASSATGSSYEQYFGPGTRLTVT.

The chain links TRBV7-9 to TRBJ1-4; 10 positions match TRBD1. Germline V gene sequence: CDR1 SEHNR, CDR2 FQNEAQ (reference sequence). V was pared by 5 bases and J by 10 bases, with 10 bases of the junction left unmatched. The CDR3 has 15 residues. The CDR3 loop reads CASSGFRDRGGKLFF. CDR3 sequence (DNA): TGTGCCAGCAGCGGCTTCCGGGACAGGGGCGGAAAACTGTTTTTT.

The chain employs TRBV6-6 and TRBJ2-2; 11 bases map to TRBD1. V trimming: 2 bases; J trimming: 5 bases; junction bases outside the gene matches: 1. The CDR3 has 15 residues. The germline gives CDR1 MNHNY, CDR2 SVGAGI (reference sequence). The CDR3 DNA reads TGTGCCAGCAGTTACAGGGACAGGGGGACCGGGGAGCTGTTTTTT. Protein: CASSYRDRGTGELFF.

This clonotype was recorded a few times. The chain employs TRBV7-9 and TRBJ1-4, with D unresolved. The CDR3 sequence is 15 residues long. Germline V gives CDR1 SEHNR, CDR2 FQNEAQ (reference sequence). V lost 2 bases and J lost 2, with 9 bases in between. CDR3 in DNA: TGTGCCAGCAGCTTAATGGGGTTCACTAATGAAAAACTGTTTTTT. This gives the protein CASSLMGFTNEKLFF.

This clonotype has only a few counts. The rearrangement joins TRBV28 to TRBJ1-1; no firm D call. In germline, CDR1 is MDHEN, CDR2 SYDVKM. V shed 3 bases and J shed 8 bases, with 16 bases lying between them. The CDR3 runs 14 residues. The CDR3 sequence is CASSLGVGRREAFF. The CDR3 DNA reads TGTGCCAGCAGTTTGGGTGTAGGGCGGCGGGAAGCTTTCTTT.

The chain uses TRBV9 and TRBJ1-1; D remains ambiguous. Germline assignment: CDR1 SGDLS and CDR2 YYNGEE. The CDR3 contains 14 residues. Trimming took 0 bases from V and 1 from J, leaving 7 bases between them. CDR3 DNA: TGTGCCAGCAGCGTAGAGGGCCCGAACACTGAAGCTTTCTTT. Protein sequence: CASSVEGPNTEAFF.

This chain links TRBV6-4 with TRBJ2-5; 10 nucleotides line up with TRBD2. The end of the DNA fits TRBJ2-1 better, so the J call may be wrong. This CDR3 region has 14 residues. CDR1 and CDR2 from the germline V gene are MRHNA and SNTAGT. In DNA, the CDR3 is TGTGCCAGCAGGGACAGCGGGGGGGCCTATGAGCAGTTCTTC. This translates into CASRDSGGAYEQFF.

This chain links TRBV12-3 or TRBV12-4 with TRBJ2-4; no reliable D call. The CDR3 loop spans 14 amino acids. V was trimmed by 4 bases and J by 0 bases, leaving 7 bases between them. The CDR3 bases are TGTGCCAGCAGTTCGAACTTAGCCAAAAACATTCAGTACTTC. Amino acid sequence: CASSSNLAKNIQYF.